This entry is about one T cell receptor (beta chain). The source of the sample is a study of cytomegalovirus exposure and HLA in healthy donors. Primers included in the PCR were 60 Vbeta and 13 Jbeta primers. TCRdb's table, derived via immunoSEQ multiplex PCR, lists solely in-frame clones and lacks some. Of 180,000 or so clones in the sample, approximately 80% were seen once. As for the donors, each was a healthy bone marrow donor. The V and J ends lost 5 bases and 8 bases respectively, with 19 bases between them. The V gene's germline CDR1 is MDHEN and CDR2 SYDVKM. The CDR3 has 15 residues. The TCR was taken from a woman in her late teens or twenties in good health and CMV-seronegative. Sequenced sample: PBMCs. This chain joins TRBV28 and TRBJ1-5; no reliable D call. The CDR3 bases are TGTGCCAGCAGTCTTTTTCGACACATCCCTAAGCCCCAGCATTTT. Translation gives CASSLFRHIPKPQHF. The whole variable domain, remainder taken from reference TRBV28 and TRBJ1-5, is DVKVTQSSRYLVKRTGEKVFLECVQDMDHENMFWYRQDPGLGLRLIYFSYDVKMKEKGDIPEGYSVSREKKERFSLILESASTNQTSMYLCASSLFRHIPKPQHFGDGTRLSIL.